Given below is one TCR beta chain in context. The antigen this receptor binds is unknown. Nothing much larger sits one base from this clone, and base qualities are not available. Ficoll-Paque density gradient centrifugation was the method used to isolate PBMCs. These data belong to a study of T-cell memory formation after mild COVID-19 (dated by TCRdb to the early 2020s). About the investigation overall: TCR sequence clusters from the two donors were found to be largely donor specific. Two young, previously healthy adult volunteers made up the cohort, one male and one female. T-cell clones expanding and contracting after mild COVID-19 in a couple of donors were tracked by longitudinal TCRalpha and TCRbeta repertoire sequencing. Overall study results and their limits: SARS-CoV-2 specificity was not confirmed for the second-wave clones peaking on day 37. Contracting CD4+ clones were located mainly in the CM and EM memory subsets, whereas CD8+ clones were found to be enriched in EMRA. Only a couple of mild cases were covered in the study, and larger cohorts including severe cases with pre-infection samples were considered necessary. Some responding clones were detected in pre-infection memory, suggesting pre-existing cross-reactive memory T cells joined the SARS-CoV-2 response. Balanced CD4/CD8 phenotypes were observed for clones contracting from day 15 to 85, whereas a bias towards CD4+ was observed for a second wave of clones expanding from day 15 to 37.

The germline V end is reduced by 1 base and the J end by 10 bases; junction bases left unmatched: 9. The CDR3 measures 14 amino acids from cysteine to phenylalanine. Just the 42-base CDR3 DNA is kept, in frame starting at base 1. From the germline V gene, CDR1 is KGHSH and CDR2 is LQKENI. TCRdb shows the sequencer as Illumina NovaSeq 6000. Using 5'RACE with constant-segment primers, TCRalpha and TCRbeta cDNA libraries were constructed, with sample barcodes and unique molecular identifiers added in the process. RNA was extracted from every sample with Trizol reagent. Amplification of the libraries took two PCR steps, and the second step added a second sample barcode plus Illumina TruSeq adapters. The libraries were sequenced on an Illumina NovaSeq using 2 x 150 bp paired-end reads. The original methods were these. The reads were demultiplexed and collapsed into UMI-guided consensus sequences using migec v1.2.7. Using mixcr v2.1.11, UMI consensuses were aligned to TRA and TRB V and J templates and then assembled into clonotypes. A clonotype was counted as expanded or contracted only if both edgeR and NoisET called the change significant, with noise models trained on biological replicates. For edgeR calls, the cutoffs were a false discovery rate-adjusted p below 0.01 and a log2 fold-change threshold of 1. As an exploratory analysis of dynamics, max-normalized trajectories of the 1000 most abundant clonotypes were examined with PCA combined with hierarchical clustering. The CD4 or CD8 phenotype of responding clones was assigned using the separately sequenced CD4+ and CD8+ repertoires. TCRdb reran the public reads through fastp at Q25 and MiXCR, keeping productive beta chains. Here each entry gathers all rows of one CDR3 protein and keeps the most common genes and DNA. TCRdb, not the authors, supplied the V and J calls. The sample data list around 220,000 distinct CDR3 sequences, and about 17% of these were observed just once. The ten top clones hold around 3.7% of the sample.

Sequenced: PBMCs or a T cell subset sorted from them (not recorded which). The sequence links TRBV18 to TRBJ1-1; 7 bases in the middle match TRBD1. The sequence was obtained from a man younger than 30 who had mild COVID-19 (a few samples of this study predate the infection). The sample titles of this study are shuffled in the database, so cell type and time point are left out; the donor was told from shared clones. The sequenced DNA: TGTGCCAGCTCACCACGGGACAGAAGCGTTGCAGCTTTCTTT. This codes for CASSPRDRSVAAFF.